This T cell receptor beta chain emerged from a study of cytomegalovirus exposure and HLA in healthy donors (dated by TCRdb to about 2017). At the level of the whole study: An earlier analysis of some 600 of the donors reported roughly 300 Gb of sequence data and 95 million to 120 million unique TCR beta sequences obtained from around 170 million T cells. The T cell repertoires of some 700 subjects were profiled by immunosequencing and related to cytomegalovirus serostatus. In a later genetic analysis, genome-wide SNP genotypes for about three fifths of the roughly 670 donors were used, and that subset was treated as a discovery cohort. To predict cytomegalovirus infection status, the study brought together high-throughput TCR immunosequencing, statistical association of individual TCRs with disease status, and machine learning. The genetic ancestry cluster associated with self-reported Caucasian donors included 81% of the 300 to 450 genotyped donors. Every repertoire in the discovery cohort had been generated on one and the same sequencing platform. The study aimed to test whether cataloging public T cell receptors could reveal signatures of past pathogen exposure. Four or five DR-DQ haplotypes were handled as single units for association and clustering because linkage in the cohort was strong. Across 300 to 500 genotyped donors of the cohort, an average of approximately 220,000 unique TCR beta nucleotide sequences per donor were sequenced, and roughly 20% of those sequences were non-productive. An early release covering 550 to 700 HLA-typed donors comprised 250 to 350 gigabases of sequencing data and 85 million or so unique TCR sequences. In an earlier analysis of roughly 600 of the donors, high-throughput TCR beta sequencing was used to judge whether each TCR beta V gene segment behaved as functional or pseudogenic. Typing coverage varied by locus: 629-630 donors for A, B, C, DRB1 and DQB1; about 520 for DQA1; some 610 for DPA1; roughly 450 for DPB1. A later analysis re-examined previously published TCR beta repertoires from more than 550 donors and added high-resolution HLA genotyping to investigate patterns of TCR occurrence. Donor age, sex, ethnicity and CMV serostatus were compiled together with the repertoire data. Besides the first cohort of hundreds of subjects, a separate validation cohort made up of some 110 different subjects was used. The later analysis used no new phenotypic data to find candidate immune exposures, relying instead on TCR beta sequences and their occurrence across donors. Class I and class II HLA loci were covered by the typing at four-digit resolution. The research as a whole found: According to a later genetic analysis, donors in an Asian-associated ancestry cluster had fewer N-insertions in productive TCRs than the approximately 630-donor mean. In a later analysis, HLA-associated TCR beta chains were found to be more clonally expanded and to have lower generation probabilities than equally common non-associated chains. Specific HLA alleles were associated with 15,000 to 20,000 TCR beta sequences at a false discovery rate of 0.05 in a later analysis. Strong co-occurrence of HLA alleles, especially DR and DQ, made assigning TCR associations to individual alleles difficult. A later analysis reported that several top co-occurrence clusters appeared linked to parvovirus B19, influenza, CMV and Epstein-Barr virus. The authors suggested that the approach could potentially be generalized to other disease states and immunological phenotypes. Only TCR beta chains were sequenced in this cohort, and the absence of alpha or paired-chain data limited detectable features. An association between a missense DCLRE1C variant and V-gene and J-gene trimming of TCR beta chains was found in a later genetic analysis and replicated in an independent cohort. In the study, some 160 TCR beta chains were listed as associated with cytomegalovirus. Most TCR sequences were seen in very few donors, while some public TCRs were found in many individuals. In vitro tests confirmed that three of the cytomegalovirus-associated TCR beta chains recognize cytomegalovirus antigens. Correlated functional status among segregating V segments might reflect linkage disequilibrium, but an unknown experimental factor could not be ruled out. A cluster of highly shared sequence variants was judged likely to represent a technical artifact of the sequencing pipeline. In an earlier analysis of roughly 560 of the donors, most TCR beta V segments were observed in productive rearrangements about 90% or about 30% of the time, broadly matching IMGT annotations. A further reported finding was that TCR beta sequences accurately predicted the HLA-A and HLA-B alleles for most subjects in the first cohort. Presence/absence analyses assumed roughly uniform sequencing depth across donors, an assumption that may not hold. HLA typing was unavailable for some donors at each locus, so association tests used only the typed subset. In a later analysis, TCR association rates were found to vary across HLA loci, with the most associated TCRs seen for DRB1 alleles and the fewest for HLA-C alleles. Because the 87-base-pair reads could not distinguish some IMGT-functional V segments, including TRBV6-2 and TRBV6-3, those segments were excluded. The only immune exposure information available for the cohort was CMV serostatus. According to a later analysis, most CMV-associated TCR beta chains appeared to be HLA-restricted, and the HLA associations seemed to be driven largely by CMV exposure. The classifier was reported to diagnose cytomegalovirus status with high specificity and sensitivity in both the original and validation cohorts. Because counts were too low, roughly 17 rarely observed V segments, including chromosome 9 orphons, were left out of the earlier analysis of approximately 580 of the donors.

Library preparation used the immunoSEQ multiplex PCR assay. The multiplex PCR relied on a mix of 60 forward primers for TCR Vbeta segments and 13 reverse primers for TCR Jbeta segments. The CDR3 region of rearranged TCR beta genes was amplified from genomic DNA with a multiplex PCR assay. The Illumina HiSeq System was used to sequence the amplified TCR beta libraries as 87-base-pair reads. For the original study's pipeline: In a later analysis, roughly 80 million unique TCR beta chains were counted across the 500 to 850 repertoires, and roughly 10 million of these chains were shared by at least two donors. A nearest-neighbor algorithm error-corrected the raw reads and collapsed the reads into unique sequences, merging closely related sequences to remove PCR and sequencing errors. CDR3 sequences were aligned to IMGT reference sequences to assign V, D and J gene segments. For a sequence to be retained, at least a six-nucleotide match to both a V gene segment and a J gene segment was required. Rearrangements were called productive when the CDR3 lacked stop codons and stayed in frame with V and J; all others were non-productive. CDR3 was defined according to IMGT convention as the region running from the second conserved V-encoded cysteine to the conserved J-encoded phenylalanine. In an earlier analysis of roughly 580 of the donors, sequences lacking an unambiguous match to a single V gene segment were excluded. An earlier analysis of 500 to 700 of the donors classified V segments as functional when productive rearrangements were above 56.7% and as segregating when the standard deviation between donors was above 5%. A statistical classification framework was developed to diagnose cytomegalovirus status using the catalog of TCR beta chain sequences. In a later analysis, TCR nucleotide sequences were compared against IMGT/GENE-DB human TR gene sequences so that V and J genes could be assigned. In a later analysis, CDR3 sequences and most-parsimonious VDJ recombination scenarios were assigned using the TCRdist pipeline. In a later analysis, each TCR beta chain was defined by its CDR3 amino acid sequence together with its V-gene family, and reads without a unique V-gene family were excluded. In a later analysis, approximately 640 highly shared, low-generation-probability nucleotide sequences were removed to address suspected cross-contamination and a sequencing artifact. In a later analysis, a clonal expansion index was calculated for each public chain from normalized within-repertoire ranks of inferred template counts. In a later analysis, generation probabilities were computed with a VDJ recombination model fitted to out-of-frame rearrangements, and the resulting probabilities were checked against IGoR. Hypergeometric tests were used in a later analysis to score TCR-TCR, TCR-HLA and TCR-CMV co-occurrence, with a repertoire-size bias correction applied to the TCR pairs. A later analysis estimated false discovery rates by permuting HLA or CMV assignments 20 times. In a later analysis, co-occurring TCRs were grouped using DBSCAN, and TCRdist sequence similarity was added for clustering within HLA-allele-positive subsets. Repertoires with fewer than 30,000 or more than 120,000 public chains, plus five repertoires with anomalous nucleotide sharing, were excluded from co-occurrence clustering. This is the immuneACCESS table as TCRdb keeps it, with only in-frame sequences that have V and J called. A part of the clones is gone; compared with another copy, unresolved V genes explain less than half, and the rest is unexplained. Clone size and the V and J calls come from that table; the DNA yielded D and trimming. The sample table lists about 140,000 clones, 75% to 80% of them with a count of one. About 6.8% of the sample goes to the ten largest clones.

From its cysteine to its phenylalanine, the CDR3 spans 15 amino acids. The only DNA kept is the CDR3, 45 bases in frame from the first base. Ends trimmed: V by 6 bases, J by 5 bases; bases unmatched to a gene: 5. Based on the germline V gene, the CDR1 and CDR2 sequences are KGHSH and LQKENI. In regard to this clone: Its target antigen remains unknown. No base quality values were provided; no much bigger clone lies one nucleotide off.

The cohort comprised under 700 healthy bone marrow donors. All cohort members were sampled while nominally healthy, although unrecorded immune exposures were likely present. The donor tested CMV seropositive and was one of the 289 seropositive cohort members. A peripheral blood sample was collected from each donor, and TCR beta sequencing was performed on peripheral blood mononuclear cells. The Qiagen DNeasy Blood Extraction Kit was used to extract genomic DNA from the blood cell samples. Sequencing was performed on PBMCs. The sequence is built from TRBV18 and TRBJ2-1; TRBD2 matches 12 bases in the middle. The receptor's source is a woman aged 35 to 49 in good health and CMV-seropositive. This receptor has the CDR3 CASSRTSGTDNEQFF. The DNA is TGTGCCAGCTCGCGGACTAGCGGGACTGACAATGAGCAGTTCTTC.